This T cell receptor (beta chain) was observed in a study of beta chain features in type 1 diabetes. Study-wide context: All samples yielded around 98 million examined sorted cells.

As regards this clone: The antigen is unknown.

The authors reverse transcribed all of the isolated RNA, so sequencing captured expressed TCRB transcripts. Regulatory, naive and central memory T cell samples averaged around 3.6 million reads. Profiled with immunoSEQ multiplex PCR; TCRdb holds only in-frame clones, not every one. The repertoire holds fewer than 250,000 clones, with 68% as singletons. Notes on the study in general: In all four CD4+ subsets, TCRB CDR3 length was significantly, moderately reduced in type 1 diabetes. Sequencing of cDNA might inflate the share of cells that strongly express TCR.

The CDR3 is 11 residues long. From germline, CDR1 is SGHTA and CDR2 FQGNSA. Trimming stripped 4 bases from V and 9 bases from J, with 7 bases between. The receptor was derived from a man younger than 45 in good health. The sequencing sample was made of naive CD4+ T cells from blood. The J gene is TRBJ1-5, the V gene TRBV7-2; no firm D call. The CDR3 DNA reads as TGTGCCAGCAGCTCTACGGGGCCCCAGCATTTT. Translating gives CASSSTGPQHF.